The 10 T cell receptor beta chains reported below all come from one sample, sequenced in a study of blood T cell repertoires in COVID-19. The repertoire was sequenced with immunoSEQ multiplex PCR; TCRdb's copy has only in-frame clones and lacks some. Here the sample spans about 210,000 clones, around 86% being singletons. Sequencing was performed on PBMCs or T cells enriched from blood (not recorded which). These receptors were collected from a woman aged 50 to 60 with acute COVID-19.

The J gene is TRBJ2-7, the V gene TRBV21-1; the table's D call, TRBD2, has no DNA check behind it. TRBV21-1 is listed as a pseudogene. The CDR3 runs to 15 residues. The CDR3 region is CASSPESSDSYEQYF. As DNA, the CDR3 is TGTGCCAGCAGCCCAGAGTCTAGCGACTCCTACGAGCAGTACTTC.

This clone was seen a handful of times. The rearrangement uses TRBV19 and TRBJ1-6; possible D gene TRBD1, 6 bases. The CDR3 runs 14 residues. The V and J ends lost 5 bases and 4 bases respectively, with 9 bases between them. The germline V gene encodes CDR1 LNHDA and CDR2 SQIVND (reference sequence). CDR3 DNA sequence: TGTGCCAGTAGTGAAGGGGGTTATAATTCACCCCTCCACTTT. Protein: CASSEGGYNSPLHF.

J is TRBJ2-3 and V is TRBV11-3; D ambiguous. The CDR3 is made up of 14 amino acids. CDR1 and CDR2 (germline): SGHNT, YENEEA. The V gene lost 5 bases and the J gene lost 0 bases, with 9 bases spanning the gap. The DNA of the CDR3 is TGTGCCAGCAGCCCGTCTTCTAGCACAGATACGCAGTATTTT. This sequence encodes CASSPSSSTDTQYF.

V and J are TRBV19 and TRBJ1-2; D not certain. The CDR3 totals 14 residues. Germline loops: CDR1 LNHDA, CDR2 SQIVND (reference sequence). V lost 1 base and J 4 bases, leaving 10 bases between the germline ends. The CDR3 spells CASSIVGGSYGYTF. As DNA, the CDR3 is TGTGCCAGTAGTATAGTTGGCGGATCCTATGGCTACACCTTC.

The chain has TRBV11-3 and TRBJ1-1; D is perhaps TRBD1 (5 bases). The CDR3 length is 15 residues. CDR1 SGHNT and CDR2 YENEEA come from the germline V gene. The germline V and J ends were trimmed by 5 bases and 4 bases, with 17 bases remaining between them. This CDR3 reads CASSQGSAGSTEAFF. CDR3 DNA sequence: TGTGCCAGCAGCCAGGGCTCAGCAGGATCCACTGAAGCTTTCTTT.

The chain recombines TRBV7-2 with TRBJ1-2; no clear D gene. Germline CDR1 reads SGHTA; CDR2 reads FQGNSA. Trimming pared 2 bases from V and 7 bases from J, leaving 14 bases between. This CDR3 comprises 14 residues. CDR3 loop: CASSLIVSSGGYTF. DNA of the CDR3: TGTGCCAGCAGCTTAATAGTAAGCTCCGGTGGCTACACCTTC.

The CDR3 DNA follows: TGCGCCAGCAGCCAAGACAGGGAAAGTCAGCCCCAGCATTTT. It is translated as CASSQDRESQPQHF. The rearrangement uses TRBV4-3 and TRBJ1-5, with a weak D call TRBD1 (5 bases). Germline loops: CDR1 LGHNA, CDR2 YSLEER. V was shortened by 0 bases and J by 6 bases, with 9 bases between the two germline ends. The CDR3 runs to 14 residues.

The V call is TRBV6-2 or TRBV6-3, the J call TRBJ2-1; 9 nucleotides agree with TRBD2. CDR1 and CDR2 (germline): MNHEY, SVGEGT. This CDR3 is 17 amino acids long. J gave up 4 bases and V 4 bases, and 11 bases lay outside the gene matches. The CDR3 region has the DNA TGTGCCAGCAGTTTACTCGGAGCGGGGGGTGTGTACAATGAGCAGTTCTTC. Residues: CASSLLGAGGVYNEQFF.

This rearrangement joins TRBV18 to TRBJ2-7; 12 bases match TRBD2. Trimming took 6 bases from V and 3 from J; bases not matched to a gene: 9. The germline CDR1 and CDR2 sequences are KGHSH and LQKENI. This CDR3 has 16 residues. The CDR3 here is CASSEIMTSGSYEQYF. The CDR3, as DNA: TGTGCCAGCTCCGAAATCATGACTAGCGGGAGCTACGAGCAGTACTTC.

This rearrangement joins TRBV9 to TRBJ2-4, with 8 nucleotides matching TRBD2. Trimming removed 5 bases from V and 0 bases from J; junction bases left unmatched: 10. The CDR3 sequence is 17 residues long. Looked up from germline, CDR1 is SGDLS and CDR2 is YYNGEE. CDR3 amino acids: CASSTQGGGSAKNIQYF. The CDR3 coding sequence is TGTGCCAGCAGTACTCAGGGCGGGGGGTCAGCCAAAAACATTCAGTACTTC.